A single sample is the source of the 4 T cell receptor beta chains below, sequenced in a study of molecular identifiers for immune sequencing clone quantification. TCRdb recomputed calls from the PCR reads with MiXCR, one row per CDR3 protein. The data hold fewer than 350,000 distinct CDR3 sequences, with over 20% observed a single time. Sequenced: naive CD8+ T cells from blood, with Jurkat cell RNA spiked in. Specified subset: FACS-sorted CD8+CD4-CCR7+CD45RA+ naive T cells. These receptors were collected from a human donor in good health. Some libraries in this study had Jurkat cell RNA spiked in.

Many counts were recorded for this clonotype. This chain connects TRBV28 to TRBJ2-5; D ambiguous. The V gene lost 3 bases and the J gene lost 0 bases, with 11 bases spanning the gap. This CDR3 contains 15 residues. The germline CDR1 and CDR2 sequences are MDHEN and SYDVKM. The CDR3 is CASSFFRPYQETQYF. The CDR3 nucleotides are TGTGCCAGCAGTTTTTTCAGACCGTACCAAGAGACCCAGTACTTC.

This clonotype was detected a few times. The chain has TRBV30 and TRBJ2-7; D is possibly TRBD2 (6 bases). The CDR3 is 10 residues long. Per germline, CDR1 GTSNPN and CDR2 SVGIG (reference sequence). The CDR3 DNA sequence: TGTGCAGGGGAGGACTACGAGCAGTACTTC. It yields the protein CAGEDYEQYF.

A word on this clonotype: This may stem from a read error, because a much larger clone lies one nucleotide away. DNA of the CDR3: TGTGCCAGTAGTATGTGGCCAGGGGCGGGGGAGCAGTACTTC. Amino acid sequence: CASSMWPGAGEQYF. This sequence joins TRBV19 and TRBJ2-7, with D tentatively TRBD1 or TRBD2 (6 bases each). Trimming took 3 bases from V and 7 from J, leaving 16 bases between them. Germline V gene sequence: CDR1 LNHDA, CDR2 SQIVND (reference sequence). This CDR3 spans 14 amino acids.

This clonotype was seen more than once but under ten times. The CDR3 DNA reads TGTGCCAGCAGCTTAATGGGGGAGGGCCTCCGAGAGCAGTACTTC. It translates to CASSLMGEGLREQYF. The V and J genes are TRBV7-9 and TRBJ2-7; 7 nucleotides match TRBD2. Looked up from germline, CDR1 is SEHNR and CDR2 is FQNEAQ (reference sequence). The junction had 11 bases not matched to a gene; V was cut back by 2 bases and J by 7 bases. The CDR3 runs to 15 residues.